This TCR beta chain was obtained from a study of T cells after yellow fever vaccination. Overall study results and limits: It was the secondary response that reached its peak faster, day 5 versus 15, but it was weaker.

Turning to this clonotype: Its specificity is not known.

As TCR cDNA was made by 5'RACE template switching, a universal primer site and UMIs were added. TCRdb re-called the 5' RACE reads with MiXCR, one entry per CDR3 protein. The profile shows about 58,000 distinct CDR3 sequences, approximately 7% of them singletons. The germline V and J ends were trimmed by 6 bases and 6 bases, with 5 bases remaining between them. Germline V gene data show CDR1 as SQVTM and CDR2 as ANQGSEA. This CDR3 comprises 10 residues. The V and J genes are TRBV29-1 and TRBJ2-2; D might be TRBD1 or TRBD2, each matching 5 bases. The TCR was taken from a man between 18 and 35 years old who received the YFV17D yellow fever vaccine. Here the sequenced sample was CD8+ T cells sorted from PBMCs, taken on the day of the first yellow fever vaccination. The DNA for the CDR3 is TGCAGCGTGGGGGCCGGGGAGCTGTTTTTT. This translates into CSVGAGELFF.